A selection of T cell receptor beta chains follows, all from one sample in a study of cytomegalovirus exposure and HLA in healthy donors. Sequencing was performed with immunoSEQ multiplex PCR; in TCRdb, only in-frame clones are kept and a portion is missing. This sample's table has 53,000 or so clones. Material: PBMCs. The origin of the receptors is a man between 18 and 35 years old in good health and CMV-seropositive. CDR3s include the opening cysteine and the closing phenylalanine or tryptophan. The D gene is left open where the match is weak.

>TRBV7-8|TRBD2|TRBJ2-3
TGTGCCAGCAGCTTAGAGGTAGCGGGAGTGGGTACGCAGTATTTT
CASSLEVAGVGTQYF
>TRBV11-2|TRBD2|TRBJ2-5
TGTGCCAGCAGCTTTAACGGGAGGTTCCAAGAGACCCAGTACTTC
CASSFNGRFQETQYF
>TRBV6-4|TRBD2|TRBJ2-1
TGTGCCAGCAGTGACTCTAGCGGGAGCTACAATGAGCAGTTCTTC
CASSDSSGSYNEQFF
>TRBV5-1|-|TRBJ2-7
TGCGCCAGCAGCTTGGCTTACCACGAGCAGTACTTC
CASSLAYHEQYF
>TRBV6-1|TRBD2|TRBJ2-7
TGTGCGACGAGCGAGGGGGAGCGGGAGTCTAAACAGCAGTACTTC
CATSEGERESKQQYF
>TRBV9|TRBD2|TRBJ2-1
TGTGCCAGCAGCCCCGGGGTAGCGGGAGGTAATGAGCAGTTCTTC
CASSPGVAGGNEQFF
>TRBV28|TRBD1|TRBJ2-5
TGTGCCAGCAGTTTAGACAGGGGTGTGGGGACCCAGTACTTC
CASSLDRGVGTQYF
>TRBV11-2|TRBD1|TRBJ2-2
TGTGCCAGCAGCTTACAGCCAGGGGGCGCCGTCGGGGAGCTGTTTTTT
CASSLQPGGAVGELFF
>TRBV11-2|-|TRBJ1-1
TGTGCCAGCAGCTTATATGGGGTTAGGGGGGGGTTTAGGAACACTGAAGCTTTCTTT
CASSLYGVRGGFRNTEAFF
>TRBV19|TRBD1|TRBJ2-7
TGTGCCAGTAGTACCCCACCCGGGACAGTCTCCTACGAGCAGTACTTC
CASSTPPGTVSYEQYF
>TRBV2|TRBD1|TRBJ2-7
TGTGCCAGCAGCCGGGACAGGGTGGTCGAGCAGTACTTC
CASSRDRVVEQYF
>TRBV27|TRBD2|TRBJ2-1
TGTGCCAGCAGTCCTCTGACTAGCGGGCTAGGCAATGAGCAGTTCTTC
CASSPLTSGLGNEQFF
>TRBV28|-|TRBJ2-1
TGTGCCAGCAGTTTACCCTCCGACAGGAGGAATGAGCAGTTCTTC
CASSLPSDRRNEQFF
>TRBV6-5|-|TRBJ2-2
TGTGCCAGCAACAGGGCACAGGGGAACACCGGGGAGCTGTTTTTT
CASNRAQGNTGELFF
>TRBV5-1|TRBD2|TRBJ2-7
TGCGCCAGCTGCGACCCGGGACTAGTCTACGAGCAGTACTTC
CASCDPGLVYEQYF
>TRBV19|TRBD1|TRBJ1-5
TGTGCCAGTAGTATTGGAGTCAGGGGGTATCAGCCCCAGCATTTT
CASSIGVRGYQPQHF
>TRBV7-3|-|TRBJ2-2
TGTGCCAGCAGCTTAACGCGCAACACCGGGGAGCTGTTTTTT
CASSLTRNTGELFF
>TRBV4-1|TRBD1|TRBJ2-1
TGCGCCAGCAGCCAACTCACTAGACAGGGGGCGCGGGATGAGCAGTTCTTC
CASSQLTRQGARDEQFF
>TRBV7-6|-|TRBJ2-5
TGTGCCAGCAGGGGATCAGGGGAGCAGTACTTC
CASRGSGEQYF
>TRBV6-4|TRBD2|TRBJ2-3
TGTGCCAGCAGTGACAGAGCGGGAGGCAGCACAGATACGCAGTATTTT
CASSDRAGGSTDTQYF
>TRBV13|-|TRBJ1-1
TGTGCCAGCAGACCCAGAGGGGGGGCCGAGAGGAACACTGAAGCTTTCTTT
CASRPRGGAERNTEAFF
>TRBV19|TRBD2|TRBJ2-7
TGTGCCAGTAGTACTGATGGACTAGCGGGAAACGAGCAGTACTTC
CASSTDGLAGNEQYF
>TRBV7-9|TRBD2|TRBJ2-7
TGTGCCAGCAGCTCTCTAGCGGGAGATTACGAGCAGTACTTC
CASSSLAGDYEQYF
>TRBV7-2|TRBD2|TRBJ2-5
TGTGCCAGCAGCTTAATCTTCGGACTAGCGGGAGGCGGGGAGACCCAGTACTTC
CASSLIFGLAGGGETQYF
>TRBV27|-|TRBJ1-5
TGTGCCAGCAGTTCGGGGGATGCGGGCAATCAGCCCCAGCATTTT
CASSSGDAGNQPQHF
>TRBV6-1|-|TRBJ2-3
TGTGCCAGCAGTGAAGGAAGAACTAGCCTTAGCACAGATACGCAGTATTTT
CASSEGRTSLSTDTQYF
>TRBV18|-|TRBJ2-1
TGTGCCAGCTCACCATCCGACAAGAATGAGCAGTTCTTC
CASSPSDKNEQFF
>TRBV4-1|TRBD2|TRBJ2-1
TGCGCCAGCAGCCAAGACACGGCGGGAGCCCAGTTCTTC
CASSQDTAGAQFF
>TRBV15|-|TRBJ2-1
TGTGCCACCAGCAAATTAGCGGCCTGGGACCACAATGAGCAGTTCTTC
CATSKLAAWDHNEQFF
>TRBV9|-|TRBJ2-1
TGTGCCAGCAGCGTAACGGCGGGAACATACAATGAGCAGTTCTTC
CASSVTAGTYNEQFF